This is a list of T cell receptor beta chains from one sample in a study of OX40 agonist ivuxolimab in advanced cancers. Repertoires were generated with immunoSEQ multiplex PCR, while TCRdb's copy carries only in-frame clones and drops some. The table has more than 65,000 clones, about 85% seen once. The material sequenced was CD4+ or CD8+ T cells sorted from blood, taken in a trial of the OX40 agonist ivuxolimab. All receptors derive from an adult with an advanced solid tumor such as melanoma, head and neck, liver or kidney cancer. CDR3s include the opening cysteine and the closing phenylalanine or tryptophan. A D gene is named only where the DNA matches it firmly. Size is stated for part of the rows, as once, few or many counts, or as a class when the clone is expanded.

V: TRBV19; D: -; size: -; J: TRBJ1-2; CDR3: CASSTPQEDYGYTF; DNA: TGTGCCAGTAGTACCCCCCAGGAGGACTATGGCTACACCTTC
V: TRBV6-5; D: TRBD2; size: few; J: TRBJ2-1; CDR3: CASSLSGNNEQFF; DNA: TGTGCCAGCAGCCTTAGCGGGAACAATGAGCAGTTCTTC
V: TRBV7-3; D: -; size: -; J: TRBJ2-1; CDR3: CASSLTGDGYNEQFF; DNA: TGTGCCAGCAGCTTAACCGGAGACGGATACAATGAGCAGTTCTTC
V: TRBV11-3; D: -; size: -; J: TRBJ2-7; CDR3: CASSRPSLLDEQYF; DNA: TGTGCCAGCAGCCGCCCTAGCCTACTGGACGAGCAGTACTTC
V: TRBV10-2; D: -; size: -; J: TRBJ1-2; CDR3: CASSESTGTVYGYTF; DNA: TGCGCCAGCAGTGAGTCCACAGGGACGGTCTATGGCTACACCTTC
V: TRBV6-5; D: TRBD1; size: -; J: TRBJ2-7; CDR3: CASTYGTGGNEQYF; DNA: TGTGCCAGCACCTACGGGACAGGGGGCAACGAGCAGTACTTC
V: TRBV29-1; D: -; size: -; J: TRBJ2-3; CDR3: CSVAGKEGPDTQYF; DNA: TGCAGCGTCGCAGGGAAGGAGGGTCCAGATACGCAGTATTTT
V: TRBV7-6; D: -; size: -; J: TRBJ1-1; CDR3: CASSLTGNTEAFF; DNA: TGTGCCAGCAGCTTGACAGGGAACACTGAAGCTTTCTTT
V: TRBV7-3; D: -; size: few; J: TRBJ2-2; CDR3: CASSLVGQGGELFF; DNA: TGTGCCAGCAGCTTAGTGGGACAAGGCGGGGAGCTGTTTTTT
V: TRBV25-1; D: -; size: -; J: TRBJ1-4; CDR3: CASSETRGPTNEKLFF; DNA: TGTGCCAGCAGTGAAACTCGGGGCCCAACTAATGAAAAACTGTTTTTT
V: TRBV14; D: -; size: -; J: TRBJ2-7; CDR3: CASSQVNSYEQYF; DNA: TGTGCCAGCAGCCAAGTGAACAGCTACGAGCAGTACTTC
V: TRBV6-5; D: -; size: -; J: TRBJ2-3; CDR3: CASGAGLTTQYF; DNA: TGTGCCAGCGGAGCAGGCCTCACTACGCAGTATTTT
V: TRBV30; D: TRBD1; size: once; J: TRBJ1-2; CDR3: CAWSMGQGRSNYGYTF; DNA: TGTGCCTGGAGTATGGGACAGGGGCGGTCTAACTATGGCTACACCTTC
V: TRBV5-6; D: TRBD1; size: few; J: TRBJ2-2; CDR3: CASSPTGTGLELFF; DNA: TGTGCCAGCAGCCCCACCGGGACAGGGCTGGAGCTGTTTTTT
V: TRBV10-3; D: TRBD2; size: -; J: TRBJ2-3; CDR3: CARGEGPTDTQYF; DNA: TGTGCCCGAGGGGAGGGGCCCACAGATACGCAGTATTTT
V: TRBV7-2; D: TRBD1; size: few; J: TRBJ2-7; CDR3: CASSLGGQGLEQYF; DNA: TGTGCCAGCAGCTTAGGGGGACAGGGTCTCGAGCAGTACTTC
V: TRBV28; D: -; size: -; J: TRBJ1-2; CDR3: CASSIDGQHYGYTF; DNA: TGTGCCAGCAGCATAGACGGACAGCACTATGGCTACACCTTC
V: TRBV18; D: TRBD1; size: -; J: TRBJ1-1; CDR3: CASSPLQGATEAFF; DNA: TGTGCCAGCTCACCCCTACAGGGGGCTACTGAAGCTTTCTTT
V: TRBV5-1; D: TRBD1; size: -; J: TRBJ2-2; CDR3: CASERAGGTGELFF; DNA: TGCGCCAGCGAACGAGCAGGGGGCACCGGGGAGCTGTTTTTT
V: TRBV7-3; D: -; size: -; J: TRBJ2-2; CDR3: CASSLSGGYTGELFF; DNA: TGTGCCAGCAGCTTGAGTGGGGGCTACACCGGGGAGCTGTTTTTT
V: TRBV11-3; D: TRBD1; size: once; J: TRBJ2-3; CDR3: CASSKTGESTDTQYF; DNA: TGTGCCAGCAGCAAGACAGGGGAAAGCACAGATACGCAGTATTTT
V: TRBV27; D: -; size: once; J: TRBJ1-2; CDR3: CASSLGGFPYGYTF; DNA: TGTGCCAGCAGTTTAGGGGGATTCCCCTATGGCTACACCTTC
V: TRBV6-1; D: TRBD1; size: -; J: TRBJ1-1; CDR3: CASSGRDSLLGEAFF; DNA: TGTGCCAGCAGTGGACGGGACAGCCTTTTAGGGGAAGCTTTCTTT
V: TRBV7-9; D: TRBD1; size: -; J: TRBJ1-3; CDR3: CASSSGQGRGNTIYF; DNA: TGTGCCAGCAGCTCGGGACAGGGAAGGGGAAACACCATATATTTT
V: TRBV30; D: -; size: -; J: TRBJ2-2; CDR3: CAWRKGPRGDTGELFF; DNA: TGTGCCTGGAGAAAGGGGCCCAGAGGTGACACCGGGGAGCTGTTTTTT
V: TRBV18; D: TRBD1; size: -; J: TRBJ2-5; CDR3: CASSLNQGAAETQYF; DNA: TGTGCCAGCTCTCTCAATCAGGGGGCGGCGGAGACCCAGTACTTC
V: TRBV5-6; D: TRBD1; size: -; J: TRBJ2-3; CDR3: CASSARQGAEYTQYF; DNA: TGTGCCAGCAGCGCCCGACAGGGGGCGGAATATACGCAGTATTTT
V: TRBV18; D: TRBD1; size: -; J: TRBJ1-3; CDR3: CASSPAVDRDGNTIYF; DNA: TGTGCCAGCTCACCGGCCGTGGACAGGGATGGAAACACCATATATTTT
V: TRBV5-6; D: TRBD1; size: -; J: TRBJ2-2; CDR3: CASSSWTGGTGELFF; DNA: TGTGCCAGCAGCTCGTGGACAGGGGGGACCGGGGAGCTGTTTTTT
V: TRBV2; D: -; size: -; J: TRBJ2-3; CDR3: CASSETGSPTDTQYF; DNA: TGTGCCAGCAGTGAAACGGGGTCTCCCACAGATACGCAGTATTTT
V: TRBV7-2; D: -; size: -; J: TRBJ2-7; CDR3: CASSLGSRVYEQYF; DNA: TGTGCCAGCAGCTTAGGTTCCAGGGTCTACGAGCAGTACTTC
V: TRBV5-1; D: -; size: few; J: TRBJ1-6; CDR3: CASNESGGSPLHF; DNA: TGCGCCAGCAACGAATCCGGGGGTTCACCCCTCCACTTT
V: TRBV16; D: -; size: -; J: TRBJ2-7; CDR3: CASSRQGFRLGEQYF; DNA: TGTGCCAGCAGCCGCCAGGGGTTTCGATTGGGCGAGCAGTACTTC
V: TRBV4-2; D: TRBD1; size: -; J: TRBJ1-2; CDR3: CASSRKGQSYGYTF; DNA: TGTGCCAGCAGCCGGAAGGGACAGAGTTATGGCTACACCTTC
V: TRBV30; D: -; size: few; J: TRBJ1-5; CDR3: CAWSADGYGDQPQHF; DNA: TGTGCCTGGAGCGCGGACGGGTACGGGGATCAGCCCCAGCATTTT
V: TRBV4-3; D: -; size: few; J: TRBJ1-6; CDR3: CASSQASGPRDSPLHF; DNA: TGCGCCAGCAGCCAAGCGTCGGGACCGAGGGATTCACCCCTCCACTTT
V: TRBV6-5; D: -; size: -; J: TRBJ2-1; CDR3: CASSGTFSSYNEQFF; DNA: TGTGCCAGCAGTGGGACTTTTAGCTCCTACAATGAGCAGTTCTTC
V: TRBV19; D: TRBD2; size: few; J: TRBJ2-4; CDR3: CASSTGLAGGQVIQYF; DNA: TGTGCCAGTAGTACGGGACTAGCGGGGGGGCAGGTCATTCAGTACTTC
V: TRBV7-9; D: -; size: -; J: TRBJ2-7; CDR3: CASSFGRGYEQYF; DNA: TGTGCCAGCAGCTTCGGCAGGGGCTACGAGCAGTACTTC
V: TRBV7-2; D: -; size: -; J: TRBJ1-5; CDR3: CASTFAQGNQPQHF; DNA: TGTGCCAGCACCTTCGCGCAGGGTAACCAGCCCCAGCATTTT
V: TRBV9; D: -; size: -; J: TRBJ2-3; CDR3: CASSVGAGLGDLTDTQYF; DNA: TGTGCCAGCAGCGTAGGGGCAGGGTTGGGGGATCTCACAGATACGCAGTATTTT
V: TRBV12-2; D: -; size: -; J: TRBJ2-6; CDR3: CASRPIRAELSGANVLTF; DNA: TGTGCAAGTCGCCCAATTCGCGCCGAGCTCTCTGGGGCCAACGTCCTGACTTTC
V: TRBV5-3; D: TRBD1; size: -; J: TRBJ2-7; CDR3: CARSPSGTGAGEQYF; DNA: TGTGCCAGAAGCCCGAGCGGGACAGGGGCCGGTGAGCAGTACTTC
V: TRBV6-6; D: -; size: -; J: TRBJ1-4; CDR3: CASSGGVTTNEKLFF; DNA: TGTGCCAGCAGTGGAGGGGTAACAACTAATGAAAAACTGTTTTTT
V: TRBV7-8; D: -; size: -; J: TRBJ2-7; CDR3: CASSPQGGVTYEQYF; DNA: TGTGCCAGCAGCCCCCAGGGGGGGGTCACCTACGAGCAGTACTTC
V: TRBV5-1; D: TRBD1; size: -; J: TRBJ1-5; CDR3: CASSPGTEGTPQHF; DNA: TGCGCCAGCAGTCCCGGGACAGAGGGCACGCCCCAGCATTTT
V: TRBV10-3; D: -; size: -; J: TRBJ1-2; CDR3: CAISDTGRSVGYTF; DNA: TGTGCCATCAGTGACACAGGGCGTAGCGTTGGCTACACCTTC
V: TRBV2; D: -; size: -; J: TRBJ2-7; CDR3: CASAQDAYEQYF; DNA: TGTGCCAGTGCCCAAGATGCCTACGAGCAGTACTTC
V: TRBV2; D: -; size: -; J: TRBJ2-3; CDR3: CASSPASISLQYF; DNA: TGTGCCAGCAGCCCGGCGTCAATCTCTCTCCAGTATTTT
V: TRBV7-3; D: -; size: -; J: TRBJ2-3; CDR3: CASSLTRNTDTQYF; DNA: TGTGCCAGCAGCTTAACCCGGAACACAGATACGCAGTATTTT
V: TRBV11-3; D: -; size: -; J: TRBJ2-7; CDR3: CASSLNSVSYEQYF; DNA: TGTGCCAGCAGCTTAAACAGCGTCTCCTACGAGCAGTACTTC
V: TRBV6-9; D: -; size: -; J: TRBJ1-6; CDR3: CASSSTGRNNSPLHF; DNA: TGTGCCAGCAGCTCGACAGGCCGGAATAATTCACCCCTCCACTTT
V: TRBV5-3; D: -; size: -; J: TRBJ1-1; CDR3: CARSLCGTGINTEAFF; DNA: TGTGCCAGAAGCTTGTGCGGGACCGGGATTAACACTGAAGCTTTCTTT
V: TRBV5-1; D: -; size: -; J: TRBJ1-1; CDR3: CASSIEDSLTEAFF; DNA: TGCGCCAGCAGCATAGAAGACAGTCTAACTGAAGCTTTCTTT